A selection of T cell receptor beta chains follows, all from one sample in a study of cytomegalovirus exposure and HLA in healthy donors. Measured with immunoSEQ multiplex PCR; TCRdb has only the in-frame clones, and not every one. The profile shows about 240,000 clones, around nine tenths of them singletons. Sequenced material: PBMCs. These receptors came from a man in his late teens or twenties in good health and CMV-seronegative. CDR3s include the opening cysteine and the closing phenylalanine or tryptophan. Fields, in order: J gene, D gene, V gene, clone size, CDR3 DNA, CDR3 protein. The D gene is left open where the match is weak. Rows may omit the clone size; those that give it use once, few, many or a size class.

J gene: TRBJ2-2; D gene: TRBD2; V gene: TRBV28; clone size: .; CDR3 DNA: TGTGCCAGCAGCACCAGACTAGCGGGAGCACATACCGGGGAGCTGTTTTTT; CDR3 protein: CASSTRLAGAHTGELFF
J gene: TRBJ2-7; D gene: TRBD2; V gene: TRBV7-9; clone size: once; CDR3 DNA: TGTGCCAGCAGCCCCACTGGCACTAGCGGTTCCTACGAGCAGTACTTC; CDR3 protein: CASSPTGTSGSYEQYF
J gene: TRBJ2-3; D gene: TRBD2; V gene: TRBV28; clone size: .; CDR3 DNA: TGTGCCACCGGGACTAGCGGGAGTTTGGATACGCAGTATTTT; CDR3 protein: CATGTSGSLDTQYF
J gene: TRBJ1-2; D gene: .; V gene: TRBV10-3; clone size: .; CDR3 DNA: TGTGCCATCAGTGAGGGGGACTCTCGGGGCGGCTACACCTTC; CDR3 protein: CAISEGDSRGGYTF
J gene: TRBJ1-5; D gene: .; V gene: TRBV7-9; clone size: .; CDR3 DNA: TGTGCCAGCAGTCTTGCGGCAGGAGGAGAGCAGCCCCAGCATTTT; CDR3 protein: CASSLAAGGEQPQHF
J gene: TRBJ1-2; D gene: .; V gene: TRBV20-1; clone size: .; CDR3 DNA: TGCAGTGCTAGATCAGGGGGCTACACCTTC; CDR3 protein: CSARSGGYTF
J gene: TRBJ2-2; D gene: .; V gene: TRBV18; clone size: once; CDR3 DNA: TGTGCCAGCTCACCATGGGACACCTACACCGGGGAGCTGTTTTTT; CDR3 protein: CASSPWDTYTGELFF
J gene: TRBJ1-6; D gene: .; V gene: TRBV6-6; clone size: .; CDR3 DNA: TGTGCCAGCAGTTTGGTAGGACAGAGCAATTCACCCCTCCACTTT; CDR3 protein: CASSLVGQSNSPLHF
J gene: TRBJ2-5; D gene: .; V gene: TRBV28; clone size: .; CDR3 DNA: TGTGCCAGCAGTTTATCAGGTCGCCCGGAGACCCAGTACTTC; CDR3 protein: CASSLSGRPETQYF
J gene: TRBJ2-7; D gene: TRBD1; V gene: TRBV27; clone size: .; CDR3 DNA: TGTGCCAGCAGTCTAGGACAGGACCGCTCCTACGAGCAGTACTTC; CDR3 protein: CASSLGQDRSYEQYF